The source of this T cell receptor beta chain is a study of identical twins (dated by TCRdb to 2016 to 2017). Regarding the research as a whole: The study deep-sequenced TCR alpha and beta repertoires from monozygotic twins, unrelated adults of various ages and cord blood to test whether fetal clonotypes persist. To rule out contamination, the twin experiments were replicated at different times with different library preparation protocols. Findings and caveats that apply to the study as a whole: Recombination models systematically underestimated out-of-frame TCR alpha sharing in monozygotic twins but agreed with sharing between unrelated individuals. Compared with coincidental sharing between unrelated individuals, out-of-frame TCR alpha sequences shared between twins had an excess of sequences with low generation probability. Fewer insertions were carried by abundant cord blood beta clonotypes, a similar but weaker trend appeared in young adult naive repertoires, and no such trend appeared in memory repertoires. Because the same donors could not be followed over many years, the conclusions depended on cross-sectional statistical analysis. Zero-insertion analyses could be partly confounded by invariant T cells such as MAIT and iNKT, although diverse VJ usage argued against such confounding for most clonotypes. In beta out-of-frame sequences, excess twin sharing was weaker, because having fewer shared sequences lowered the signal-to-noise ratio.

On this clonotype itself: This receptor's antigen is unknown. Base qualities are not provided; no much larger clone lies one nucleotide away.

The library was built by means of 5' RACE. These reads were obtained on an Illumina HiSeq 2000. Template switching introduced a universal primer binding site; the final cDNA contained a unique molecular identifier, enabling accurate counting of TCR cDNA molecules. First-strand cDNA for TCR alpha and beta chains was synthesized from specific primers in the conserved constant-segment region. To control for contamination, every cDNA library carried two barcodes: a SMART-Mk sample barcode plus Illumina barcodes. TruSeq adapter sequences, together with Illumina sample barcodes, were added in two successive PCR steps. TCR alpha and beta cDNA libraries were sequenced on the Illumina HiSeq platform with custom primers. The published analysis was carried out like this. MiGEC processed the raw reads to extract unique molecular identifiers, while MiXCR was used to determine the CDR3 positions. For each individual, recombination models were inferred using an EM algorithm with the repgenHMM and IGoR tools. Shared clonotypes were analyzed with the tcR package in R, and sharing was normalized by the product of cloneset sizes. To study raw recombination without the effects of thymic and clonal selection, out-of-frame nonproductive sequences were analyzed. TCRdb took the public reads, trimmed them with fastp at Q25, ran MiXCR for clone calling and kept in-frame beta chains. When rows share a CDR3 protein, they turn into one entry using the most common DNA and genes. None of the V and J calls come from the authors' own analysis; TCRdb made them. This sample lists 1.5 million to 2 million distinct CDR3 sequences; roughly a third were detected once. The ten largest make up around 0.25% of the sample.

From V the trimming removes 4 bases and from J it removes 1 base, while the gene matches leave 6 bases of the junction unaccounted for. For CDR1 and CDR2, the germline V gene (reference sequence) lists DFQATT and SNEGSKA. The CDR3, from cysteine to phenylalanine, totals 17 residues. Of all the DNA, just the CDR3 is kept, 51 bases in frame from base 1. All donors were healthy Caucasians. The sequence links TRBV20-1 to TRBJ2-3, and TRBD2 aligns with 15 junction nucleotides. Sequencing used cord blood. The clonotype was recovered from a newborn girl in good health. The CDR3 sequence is CSATGLAGGFRTDTQYF. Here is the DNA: TGCAGTGCTACAGGACTAGCGGGAGGGTTTCGCACAGATACGCAGTATTTT.